The 5 T cell receptor beta chains reported below all come from one sample, sequenced in a study of blood T cell repertoires in COVID-19. Clones were read by immunoSEQ multiplex PCR, and TCRdb kept only the in-frame ones, dropping some. The sample contains 140,000 to 150,000 clones, over 80% of which appear only once. Sequences were obtained from peripheral blood. Receptor source: a woman between 35 and 50 years old with active or convalescent COVID-19.

The chain joins TRBV27 to TRBJ1-2, with D perhaps matching TRBD1 (5 bases). Germline CDR1 MNHEY, CDR2 SMNVEV (reference sequence). CDR3 length equals 14 residues. Trimming took off 8 bases at V and 3 bases at J, with 16 bases between the two ends. The CDR3 loop is CASSSWGGDYGYTF. CDR3 bases: TGTGCCAGCTCTAGCTGGGGGGGGGACTATGGCTACACCTTC.

The chain joins TRBV5-5 to TRBJ1-3; D call uncertain. V lost 0 bases and J lost 1, with 8 bases in between. This CDR3 contains 15 residues. The germline gives CDR1 SGHKS, CDR2 YYEKEE (reference sequence). The CDR3: CASSLERVSGNTIYF. The DNA for the CDR3 is TGTGCCAGCAGCTTGGAACGGGTTTCTGGAAACACCATATATTTT.

The rearrangement joins TRBV7-9 to TRBJ1-2; TRBD1 matches 8 bases. The CDR3 has 15 residues. V gave up 3 bases and J gave up 2 bases; unmatched junction bases: 5. The germline V gene has CDR1 SEHNR and CDR2 FQNEAQ (reference sequence). CDR3 sequence (DNA): TGTGCCAGCAGCTTGAACAGGGGGGTAAACTATGGCTACACCTTC. Protein sequence: CASSLNRGVNYGYTF. The full variable domain, in which reference TRBV7-9 and TRBJ1-2 provide the parts outside the CDR3, is DTGVSQNPRHKITKRGQNVTFRCDPISEHNRLYWYRQTLGQGPEFLTYFQNEAQLEKSRLLSDRFSAERPKGSFSTLEIQRTEQGDSAMYLCASSLNRGVNYGYTFGSGTRLTVV.

This chain uses TRBV10-3 with TRBJ2-7; 9 bases map to TRBD1. The CDR3 loop spans 15 amino acids. CDR1 is ENHRY and CDR2 is SYGVKD in the germline V gene. V shed 0 bases, J shed 2 bases, and the junction held 2 bases outside the gene matches. CDR3 residues: CAISESTGGAYEQYF. CDR3 in DNA: TGTGCCATCAGTGAGTCGACAGGGGGGGCCTACGAGCAGTACTTC.

In this sample, this clone turned up a few times. The V gene is TRBV27, the J gene TRBJ1-3, with 9 bases identical to TRBD1. V was pared by 5 bases and J by 4 bases, with 15 bases of the junction left unmatched. The CDR3 consists of 18 residues. The germline CDR1 and CDR2 sequences are MNHEY and SMNVEV (reference sequence). The CDR3 loop reads CASSQLTGQGLFGNTIYF. CDR3 sequence (DNA): TGTGCCAGCAGTCAACTAACGGGACAGGGTCTGTTCGGAAACACCATATATTTT.